This T cell receptor beta chain stems from a study of blood T cell repertoires in COVID-19. Study-wide background: T cells, B-cell-depleted T cells, or PBMCs supplied cDNA or gDNA.

The repertoire was sequenced with immunoSEQ multiplex PCR; TCRdb's copy has only in-frame clones and lacks some. The sample gives roughly 190,000 clones, around 79% of which show up once; around 11% is in the top ten. V dropped 3 bases and J dropped 0 bases, with 12 bases sitting between them. The germline V gene encodes CDR1 LGHNT and CDR2 FRNRAP. The CDR3 contains 16 residues. This rearrangement joins TRBV12-5 to TRBJ1-3, with D hard to call. The clonotype originates from a woman aged 45-60 years with acute or convalescent COVID-19. The specimen sequenced was peripheral blood. The CDR3 bases are TGTGCTAGTGGTTTAGTTTTGCGTAGCTCTGGAAACACCATATATTTT. Translated: CASGLVLRSSGNTIYF.